The 23 T cell receptor beta chains in this list originate from one sample, sequenced in a study of patients and donors after allogeneic stem cell transplantation. TCRdb reanalysed the RT-PCR reads using MiXCR and keeps one entry per CDR3 protein. The table shows roughly 200,000 distinct CDR3 sequences, with around 40% occurring only once. Material for sequencing was blood, either unsorted or a sorted T cell fraction (not recorded which). These TCRs come from a human donor who was either an allogeneic HSCT recipient or a stem cell or donor lymphocyte infusion donor (not recorded which). It is not recorded whose cells these are; they may come from a transplant donor.

The chain carries TRBV10-3 and TRBJ1-2; D is perhaps TRBD1 (5 bases). This CDR3 comprises 14 residues. With 4 bases removed from V and 6 bases from J, the gap between germline ends came to 15 bases. Looked up from germline, CDR1 is ENHRY and CDR2 is SYGVKD. CDR3 DNA sequence: TGTGCCATCAGTGTTTCGGCAGCCAGGGATGGCTACACCTTC. It specifies CAISVSAARDGYTF.

This clonotype has just a few counts. The chain uses TRBV12-3 or TRBV12-4 and TRBJ1-5; D not certain. Trimming removed 3 bases from V and 1 base from J, with 13 bases in between. CDR3 length: 16 residues. The CDR3 DNA reads as TGTGCCAGCAGTTTGTGGCCAGGAGGGAGCAATCAGCCCCAGCATTTT. The encoded protein is CASSLWPGGSNQPQHF.

This clonotype was seen only a few times. The chain has TRBV12-3 or TRBV12-4 and TRBJ1-2; TRBD1 matches 7 bases. This CDR3 is 14 amino acids long. V lost 7 bases and J lost 3; bases outside the gene matches: 8. Written as DNA, the CDR3 is TGTGCCAGCACCGGAAGGGGGCGCGACTATGGCTACACCTTC. Translated, it gives CASTGRGRDYGYTF.

The chain uses TRBV11-2 and TRBJ2-7, with D uncertain. Looked up from germline, CDR1 is SGHAT and CDR2 is FQNNGV. V was pared by 0 bases and J by 4 bases, with 7 bases between. CDR3 length: 13 residues. The CDR3 sequence is CASSLDGLYEQYF. CDR3 sequence (DNA): TGTGCCAGCAGCTTAGATGGATTATACGAGCAGTACTTC.

The table lists this clonotype with a few counts. This sequence joins TRBV29-1 and TRBJ1-4; no firm D call. The CDR3 runs 14 residues. Germline V lookup: CDR1 SQVTM, CDR2 ANQGSEA. The V end lost 6 bases, the J end lost 0 bases, and 11 bases lay between the germline ends. CDR3 in amino acids: CSVGGLSTNEKLFF. CDR3 DNA sequence: TGCAGCGTGGGAGGACTGTCAACTAATGAAAAACTGTTTTTT.

This clonotype turned up a few times. The rearrangement links TRBV6-5 to TRBJ1-1; 7 bases are shared with TRBD1. The germline CDR1 and CDR2 sequences are MNHEY and SVGAGI. This CDR3 is 12 amino acids long. V gave up 9 bases and J gave up 8 bases; unmatched junction bases: 9. The CDR3 protein is CASGRTGGEAFF. In nucleotides, the CDR3 is TGTGCCAGTGGGAGGACAGGCGGAGAAGCTTTCTTT.

This clonotype was seen only a few times. The chain combines TRBV28 with TRBJ2-2, with D unclear. Trimming removed 8 bases at V and 0 bases at J, with 7 bases between. Germline V gene sequence: CDR1 MDHEN, CDR2 SYDVKM. CDR3 size: 13 residues. The CDR3 here is CASSTSNTGELFF. DNA of the CDR3: TGTGCCAGCTCCACATCGAACACCGGGGAGCTGTTTTTT.

This clonotype was observed a handful of times. The chain joins TRBV12-3 or TRBV12-4 to TRBJ1-5; D is possibly TRBD1 (6 bases). The CDR3 covers 13 residues. Trimming left V 3 bases short and J 8 bases short, with 11 bases between. The CDR3 nucleotides read TGTGCCAGCAGTTTTTCAGGGGACAAGCCCCAGCATTTT. Protein product: CASSFSGDKPQHF.

This clonotype was found a few times. The chain uses TRBV7-9 and TRBJ1-5, with D unclear. The V gene lost 1 base and the J gene lost 7 bases, with 11 bases spanning the gap. CDR1 and CDR2 from the germline V gene are SEHNR and FQNEAQ (reference sequence). The CDR3 runs 14 residues. For the CDR3, the DNA is TGTGCCAGCAGCTTAGACAGAGGAGACCAGCCCCAGCATTTT. Translation: CASSLDRGDQPQHF.

The chain combines TRBV6-4 with TRBJ2-5, with 10 bases matching TRBD2. The CDR3 extends over 15 amino acids. The V gene's germline CDR1 is MRHNA and CDR2 SNTAGT. J lost 5 bases, V lost 6 bases, and 9 bases had no gene match. The CDR3 sequence is CASSPKAGGLETQYF. DNA for the CDR3: TGTGCCAGCAGCCCTAAAGCGGGGGGGCTGGAGACCCAGTACTTC.

In its sample, this clonotype was seen a few times. The junction does not match germline at one end; this may be a read error. This rearrangement joins TRBV12-3 or TRBV12-4 to TRBJ1-2; D perhaps matches TRBD1 (6 bases). This CDR3 has 12 residues. This chain's CDR3 is CASSFGGQLFIF. CDR3 coding DNA: TGTGCCAGCAGTTTCGGGGGACAACTATTTATCTTC.

The chain uses TRBV20-1 and TRBJ1-3; D gene unclear. This CDR3 spans 15 amino acids. Germline V lookup: CDR1 DFQATT, CDR2 SNEGSKA (reference sequence). Trimming pared 0 bases from V and 0 bases from J, leaving 9 bases between. CDR3 DNA sequence: TGCAGTGCTAGAGATTGGCAAAGCTCTGGAAACACCATATATTTT. Amino acid sequence: CSARDWQSSGNTIYF.

V is TRBV6-1 and J is TRBJ2-5, with D perhaps assigned TRBD1 or TRBD2 (5 bases each). CDR1 MNHNS and CDR2 SASEGT come from the germline V gene. There are 15 residues in the CDR3. V was clipped by 4 bases and J by 0 bases, with 12 bases between them. The CDR3 nucleotides are TGTGCCAGCAGTGCTCGGGACGGGCACCAAGAGACCCAGTACTTC. Translated, it gives CASSARDGHQETQYF.

The chain has TRBV5-6 and TRBJ2-3; D call uncertain. The germline CDR1 and CDR2 sequences are SGHDT and YYEEEE. The germline V and J ends were trimmed by 2 bases and 8 bases, with 18 bases remaining between them. CDR3 length: 15 amino acids. CDR3 protein: CASSFKTRAMSTQYF. CDR3 in DNA: TGTGCCAGCAGCTTTAAGACCCGGGCGATGAGTACGCAGTATTTT.

The chain joins TRBV18 to TRBJ1-5; 8 nucleotides line up with TRBD1. The V gene's germline CDR1 is KGHSH and CDR2 LQKENI. This CDR3 has 13 residues. With V trimmed by 3 bases and J by 5 bases, 0 bases remained unmatched. CDR3 sequence (DNA): TGTGCCAGCTCACCGGGACAGGATCAGCCCCAGCATTTT. Protein: CASSPGQDQPQHF.

This clonotype turned up a few times. The V gene is TRBV20-1, the J gene TRBJ1-5; 9 bases map to TRBD1. The germline CDR1 and CDR2 sequences are DFQATT and SNEGSKA (reference sequence). The CDR3 extends over 14 amino acids. After removal of 5 bases from V and 2 bases from J, the junction contained 4 bases not matched to a gene. The CDR3 loop is CSAEQGAGNQPQHF. For the CDR3, the DNA is TGCAGTGCTGAACAGGGGGCTGGCAATCAGCCCCAGCATTTT.

This chain joins TRBV5-1 and TRBJ2-2; TRBD1 might be the D (6 bases). V was clipped by 8 bases and J by 1 base, with 9 bases between them. Germline assignment: CDR1 SGHRS and CDR2 YFSETQ. The CDR3 sequence is 13 residues long. Here the CDR3 reads CASQDRNTGELFF. The CDR3 DNA sequence: TGCGCCAGTCAGGACAGGAACACCGGGGAGCTGTTTTTT. Complete variable domain (other parts from reference TRBV5-1 and TRBJ2-2): KAGVTQTPRYLIKTRGQQVTLSCSPISGHRSVSWYQQTPGQGLQFLFEYFSETQRNKGNFPGRFSGRQFSNSRSEMNVSTLELGDSALYLCASQDRNTGELFFGEGSRLTVL.

This clonotype has a handful of counts. This chain connects TRBV6-6 to TRBJ1-1; no firm D call. Trimming removed 5 bases at V and 3 bases at J, with 16 bases between. Germline V lookup: CDR1 MNHNY, CDR2 SVGAGI (reference sequence). This CDR3 spans 15 amino acids. CDR3 protein: CASSQDTTVDTEAFF. CDR3 nucleotides: TGTGCCAGCAGTCAAGACACCACCGTCGACACTGAAGCTTTCTTT.

This clonotype was counted a few times. This chain connects TRBV4-3 to TRBJ1-1; unclear D gene. Germline CDR1 reads LGHNA; CDR2 reads YSLEER. Deletions cut 4 bases from V and 1 base from J, with 13 bases between. This CDR3 spans 15 amino acids. The CDR3 nucleotides are TGCGCCAGCAGCCTAAAGTATCAGACGAACACTGAAGCTTTCTTT. It specifies CASSLKYQTNTEAFF.

The V gene is TRBV20-1, the J gene TRBJ2-1; 9 bases fit TRBD2. Germline CDR1 DFQATT, CDR2 SNEGSKA (reference sequence). The CDR3 has 10 residues. V was pared by 6 bases and J by 16 bases, with 7 bases of the junction left unmatched. CDR3 coding DNA: TGCAGTGCGTTAGCGGGGGAGGACTTCTTC. Protein sequence: CSALAGEDFF.

CDR3 sequence: CSAQRVNSYEQYF. The CDR3 nucleotides read TGCAGCGCCCAAAGGGTGAACTCCTACGAGCAGTACTTC. The chain has TRBV29-1 and TRBJ2-7, with no clear D. CDR1 is SQVTM, CDR2 ANQGSEA, per germline. V was clipped by 7 bases and J by 0 bases, with 13 bases between them. CDR3 size: 13 residues.

This chain connects TRBV7-3 to TRBJ1-1; 8 nucleotides match TRBD1. CDR3 length: 14 residues. V shed 5 bases, J shed 4 bases, and the junction held 6 bases outside the gene matches. Germline V lookup: CDR1 SGHTA, CDR2 FQGTGA. The CDR3 loop is CASSRGQASTEAFF. The DNA of the CDR3 is TGTGCCAGCAGCAGGGGACAGGCGAGCACTGAAGCTTTCTTT.

This clonotype was observed a handful of times. The rearrangement links TRBV29-1 to TRBJ1-1; TRBD1 might be the D (6 bases). Trimming took 7 bases from V and 0 from J, leaving 9 bases between them. From germline, CDR1 is SQVTM and CDR2 ANQGSEA. CDR3 length: 12 residues. The CDR3 sequence: CSAEGVNTEAFF. The CDR3 coding sequence is TGCAGCGCCGAGGGGGTGAACACTGAAGCTTTCTTT.